This entry features one T cell receptor (beta chain) sequence. The antigen it recognizes is unknown. No base quality values were provided; no much bigger clone lies one nucleotide off. The junction shows trimming of 3 bases on V and 2 bases on J, plus 8 bases between the germline ends. According to the germline V gene (reference sequence), CDR1 reads LNHDA and CDR2 reads SQIVND. The CDR3, cysteine through phenylalanine, is 14 amino acids long. Only the CDR3 part of the read is kept: 42 bases, read in frame from the first base. At one collaborating source in Seattle, patients were enrolled during active infection and were followed longitudinally through the course of disease. Whole blood was collected in K2EDTA tubes by collaborating institutions according to the institutions' own protocols. Collaborator samples were shipped for TCRbeta analysis as frozen whole blood, isolated PBMCs, or DNA extracted from either sample type.

The data originate from a study of blood T cell repertoires in COVID-19 (dated by TCRdb to between 2020 and 2021). Context from the whole study: Samples covering the acute and convalescent phases of COVID-19 were provided by collaborators in the United States, Italy and Spain. The samples were drawn from two sources: the first 160 participants of the ongoing ImmuneRACE study, and 1,200 or so subjects contributed by 6 global collaborators. Where available, HLA class I and class II types were obtained from metadata supplied by the sample provider rather than from assay-based typing. The prospective study material was composed of cDNA or gDNA derived from T cells, B-cell-depleted T cells, or PBMCs. Nearly every sample came with metadata listing a de-identified subject ID, COVID-19 status, age in years and sex. A freely available public database, intended as a resource for researchers studying the immune response to SARS-CoV-2, is where the repertoires were released. Deeply sampled blood TCRbeta repertoires from subjects exposed to, actively infected with, or recovered from COVID-19 were included in the dataset. Study-level results and caveats: How much clinical and demographic metadata was included differed by source and by participant, and the metadata was provided uncurated.

The immunoSEQ Assay, a bias-controlled multiplex PCR, was used to amplify TCRbeta CDR3 regions from genomic DNA. As for how the authors treated the data: Nucleated cell counts per sample were estimated from amplification of reference gene primers within the assay. To quantify the absolute abundance of each unique TCRbeta CDR3 rearrangement, sequence reads were collapsed and filtered. For each sample, productive Simpson clonality was calculated by taking the square root of Simpson's diversity index across productive rearrangements. This is the immuneACCESS table as TCRdb keeps it, with only in-frame sequences that have V and J called. A part of the clones is gone; compared with another copy, unresolved V genes explain less than half, and the rest is unexplained. The V and J calls and clone size are taken from that table; D and trimming were inferred from the DNA. This sample has approximately 260,000 clones in its table, and 88% of those were observed once. The top ten constitute approximately 10% of the sample.

The specimen sequenced was peripheral blood. The chain employs TRBV19 and TRBJ1-5; the D region possibly corresponds to TRBD1 (6 bases align). The sequence came from an older woman with COVID-19, enrolled during active disease. The sequenced DNA: TGTGCCAGTAGTATCAACAGGGGCAATCAGCCCCAGCATTTT. This sequence encodes CASSINRGNQPQHF.